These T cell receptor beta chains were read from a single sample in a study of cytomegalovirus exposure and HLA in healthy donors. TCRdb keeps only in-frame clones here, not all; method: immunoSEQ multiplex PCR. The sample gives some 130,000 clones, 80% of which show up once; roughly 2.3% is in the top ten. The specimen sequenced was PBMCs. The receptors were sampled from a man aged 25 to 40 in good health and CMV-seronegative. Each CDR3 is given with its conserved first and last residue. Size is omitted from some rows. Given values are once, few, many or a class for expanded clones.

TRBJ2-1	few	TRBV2	CASSTTGNEQFF
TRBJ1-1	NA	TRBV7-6	CASSQENENTEAFF
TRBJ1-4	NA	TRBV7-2	CASSLSGATNEKLFF
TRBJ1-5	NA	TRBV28	CASSPQWAGYQPQHF
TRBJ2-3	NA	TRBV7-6	CASSLRGRRDTQYF
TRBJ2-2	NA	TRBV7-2	CASSSGLAGLTGELFF
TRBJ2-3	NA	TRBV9	CASSVWAGGPDTQYF
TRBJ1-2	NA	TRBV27	CASSLYGSREGYTF
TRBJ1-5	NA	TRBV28	CASSTGQGGQPQHF
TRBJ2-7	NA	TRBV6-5	CASRGGGTGGYEQYF
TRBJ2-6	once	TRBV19	CASSSHGLSGSGANVLTF
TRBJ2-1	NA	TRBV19	CASSSSTGGRGRWNEQFF
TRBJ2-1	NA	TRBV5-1	CASSLTSGSNNEQFF
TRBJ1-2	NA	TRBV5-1	CASTPGGVPYGYTF
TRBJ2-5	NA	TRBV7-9	CASSSRLAGGETQYF
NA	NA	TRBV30	CACSKLAETYEQYF
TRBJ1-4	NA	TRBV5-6	CASSPEGYSTNEKLFF
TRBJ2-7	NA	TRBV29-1	CSVAGQYFYEQYF
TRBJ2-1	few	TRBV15	CATSRDQLAGVPSSYNEQFF
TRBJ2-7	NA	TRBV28	CASSLGTFYEQYF
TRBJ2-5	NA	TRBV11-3	CASSLEGDPGLADQETQYF
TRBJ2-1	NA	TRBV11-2	CASSLDGRATTPDHEQFF
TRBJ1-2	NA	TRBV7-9	CASRWTGGGYGYTF
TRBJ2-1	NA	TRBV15	CATGTSGGLYNEQFF
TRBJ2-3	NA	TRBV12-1	CASIRRREDSGGTDTQYF
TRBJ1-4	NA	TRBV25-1	CASSVGGLNEKLFF